A selection of T cell receptor beta chains follows, all from one sample in a study of radiation and T cells in renal cell carcinoma. TCRdb's copy holds only in-frame clones and misses some; the assay was immunoSEQ multiplex PCR. The sample contains under 200,000 clones, about 88% of which appear only once. Sample: blood, taken from a patient whose treatment included radiotherapy and nephrectomy. The receptors come from a woman between 45 and 60 years old with renal cell carcinoma. CDR3s include the opening cysteine and the closing phenylalanine or tryptophan. D genes are given only for firm matches. Size tells how often a clone was seen (once, few, many) or the class of an expanded clone, and some rows leave it out.

>TRBJ2-2|.|TRBV7-3|.
CASSSRTTNTGELFF
TGTGCCAGCAGCTCCCGGACAACCAACACCGGGGAGCTGTTTTTT
>TRBJ2-1|once|TRBV2|TRBD2
CASSDPFGGAGEQFF
TGTGCCAGCAGTGACCCGTTCGGGGGGGCGGGTGAGCAGTTCTTC
>TRBJ2-6|.|TRBV7-2|TRBD1
CASSRRGTAVLTF
TGTGCCAGCAGCCGAAGGGGGACAGCCGTCCTGACTTTC
>TRBJ1-6|.|TRBV9|TRBD1
CASSGNRGQDSPLHF
TGTGCCAGCAGCGGAAACAGGGGGCAGGATTCACCCCTCCACTTT
>TRBJ1-4|once|TRBV4-1|.
CASSQDLGSNTGKLFF
TGCGCCAGCAGCCAAGATCTCGGTTCCAACACGGGGAAACTGTTTTTT
>TRBJ2-5|.|TRBV19|TRBD2
CASSSASGNQETQYF
TGTGCCAGTAGTTCGGCTAGCGGGAACCAAGAGACCCAGTACTTC
>TRBJ2-6|.|TRBV7-9|.
CASSLGPGNSGANVLTF
TGTGCCAGCAGCTTAGGGCCGGGAAACTCTGGGGCCAACGTCCTGACTTTC
>TRBJ1-2|.|TRBV7-2|TRBD1
CASSPEPTGAVYGYTF
TGTGCCAGCAGCCCGGAACCGACAGGGGCGGTCTATGGCTACACCTTC
>TRBJ2-5|once|TRBV6-1|TRBD1
CASSEVLTGGKETQYF
TGTGCCAGCAGTGAAGTCTTAACAGGGGGCAAAGAGACCCAGTACTTC
>TRBJ2-7|once|TRBV5-6|.
CASSLGGTRNYEQYF
TGTGCCAGCAGCTTGGGAGGGACTCGCAACTACGAGCAGTACTTC
>TRBJ2-1|.|TRBV2|TRBD1
CASSEGGQTWTEQFF
TGTGCCAGCAGTGAAGGGGGACAGACCTGGACTGAGCAGTTCTTC
>TRBJ2-3|.|TRBV5-1|.
CASSLGAGGGTDTQYF
TGCGCCAGCAGCCTTGGGGCAGGAGGAGGCACAGATACGCAGTATTTT
>TRBJ2-1|.|TRBV5-4|.
CASSTRQGNNEQFF
TGTGCCAGCAGCACGCGACAAGGTAACAATGAGCAGTTCTTC
>TRBJ1-1|once|TRBV6-5|.
CASSYDGSEAFF
TGTGCCAGCAGTTACGATGGGAGTGAAGCTTTCTTT
>TRBJ2-5|.|TRBV30|.
CAWRREPKTQYF
TGTGCCTGGCGCCGGGAGCCAAAGACCCAGTACTTC
>TRBJ2-3|.|TRBV19|.
CASSIGEEGDTQYF
TGTGCCAGTAGTATAGGTGAAGAGGGTGATACGCAGTATTTT
>TRBJ1-1|once|TRBV7-6|.
CASSLNTEAFF
TGTGCCAGCAGCCTAAACACTGAAGCTTTCTTT
>TRBJ1-1|.|TRBV7-2|.
CASSFQGPNTEAFF
TGTGCCAGCAGCTTTCAGGGGCCTAACACTGAAGCTTTCTTT
>TRBJ1-5|.|TRBV29-1|TRBD1
CSVSMGQGDQPQHF
TGCAGCGTTTCAATGGGACAGGGGGATCAGCCCCAGCATTTT
>TRBJ1-5|.|TRBV6-6|TRBD1
CASSVDRGRQPQHF
TGTGCCAGCAGCGTGGACAGGGGACGGCAGCCCCAGCATTTT
>TRBJ2-5|.|TRBV7-9|.
CASSQGDWNQETQYF
TGTGCCAGCAGCCAGGGGGACTGGAACCAAGAGACCCAGTACTTC
>TRBJ2-1|.|TRBV5-6|TRBD1
CASSWTGYNEQFF
TGTGCCAGCAGCTGGACAGGATACAATGAGCAGTTCTTC
>TRBJ1-2|.|TRBV5-1|.
CASSSFLDSYGYTF
TGCGCCAGCAGTTCGTTCCTGGACAGCTATGGCTACACCTTC
>TRBJ1-2|.|TRBV6-5|.
CASSYSASDGYTF
TGTGCCAGCAGTTACTCGGCCTCAGATGGCTACACCTTC
>TRBJ2-3|.|TRBV4-3|.
CASSRRSSGPWGEDTQYF
TGCGCCAGCAGCCGGCGGTCCAGTGGGCCTTGGGGGGAAGATACGCAGTATTTT
>TRBJ1-5|.|TRBV19|TRBD1
CGGGQGTPSNQPQHF
TGTGGCGGGGGACAGGGGACCCCTAGCAATCAGCCCCAGCATTTT
>TRBJ2-7|.|TRBV20-1|.
CSARDFYEQYF
TGCAGTGCCCGAGATTTCTACGAGCAGTACTTC
>TRBJ2-6|.|TRBV6-5|.
CASRGQRSGANVLTF
TGTGCCAGCAGAGGACAACGCTCTGGGGCCAACGTCCTGACTTTC
>TRBJ1-2|.|TRBV30|.
CAAWRDEFGYTF
TGTGCTGCTTGGAGAGACGAGTTTGGCTACACCTTC
>TRBJ1-2|.|TRBV19|.
CASSMRGDRGYTF
TGTGCCAGTAGTATGAGGGGGGATCGTGGCTACACCTTC
>TRBJ1-5|.|TRBV5-6|.
CASSLGFFGQPQHF
TGTGCCAGCAGCTTAGGGTTTTTCGGTCAGCCCCAGCATTTT
>TRBJ1-2|.|TRBV6-5|.
CASSYDIEGVYGYTF
TGTGCCAGCAGTTACGATATCGAGGGGGTCTATGGCTACACCTTC
>TRBJ2-5|.|TRBV29-1|.
CSARVGVGAETQYF
TGCAGCGCTCGAGTCGGGGTAGGAGCGGAGACCCAGTACTTC
>TRBJ1-5|.|TRBV19|.
CASSPSGQRHQPQHF
TGTGCCAGTAGCCCCTCCGGCCAGAGACATCAGCCCCAGCATTTT
>TRBJ2-3|.|TRBV29-1|TRBD1
CSVVRQGDDTQYF
TGCAGCGTTGTGAGGCAGGGGGACGATACGCAGTATTTT
>TRBJ2-6|.|TRBV7-9|.
CASSPPWTRAGGANVLTF
TGTGCCAGCAGCCCCCCTTGGACCAGGGCGGGAGGGGCCAACGTCCTGACTTTC
>TRBJ1-2|.|TRBV25-1|TRBD1
CASSDPDREDYGYTF
TGTGCCAGCAGTGACCCGGACAGGGAGGACTATGGCTACACCTTC
>TRBJ1-4|.|TRBV30|TRBD1
CASDNGTGHEKLFF
TGTGCCTCCGATAACGGGACAGGGCATGAAAAACTGTTTTTT
>TRBJ1-2|.|TRBV7-2|.
CASSLHSVMYGYTF
TGTGCCAGCAGCTTACACAGCGTCATGTATGGCTACACCTTC
>TRBJ2-5|.|TRBV9|.
CASSVSWGWGETQYF
TGTGCCAGCAGCGTAAGCTGGGGGTGGGGAGAGACCCAGTACTTC
>TRBJ1-5|once|TRBV19|TRBD1
CASSIGGTGWNQPQHF
TGTGCCAGTAGTATAGGCGGGACAGGGTGGAATCAGCCCCAGCATTTT